These 10 T cell receptor beta chains share one sample of origin, sequenced in a study of blood T cell repertoires in COVID-19. Generated by immunoSEQ multiplex PCR, the TCRdb table keeps only in-frame clones and is missing some. The sample shows 120,000 or so clones, around 80% of them seen only once. Material for sequencing was peripheral blood. Source of these receptors: a man between 35 and 55 years old with active or convalescent COVID-19.

V gene TRBV9 combines with J gene TRBJ2-2, with D perhaps matching TRBD1 (5 bases). CDR3 length equals 13 residues. V dropped 4 bases and J dropped 4 bases, with 8 bases sitting between them. The germline V gene encodes CDR1 SGDLS and CDR2 YYNGEE. CDR3 sequence: CASSPTVTGELFF. Here the CDR3 DNA reads TGTGCCAGCAGCCCGACAGTCACCGGGGAGCTGTTTTTT.

The chain carries TRBV5-1 and TRBJ1-1; D remains unclear. CDR3 size: 13 residues. Germline V gives CDR1 SGHRS, CDR2 YFSETQ. The ends were cut back, 4 bases at V and 0 bases at J, with 7 bases in the middle. The CDR3: CASSRTVNTEAFF. Here the CDR3 DNA reads TGCGCCAGCAGCCGGACTGTGAACACTGAAGCTTTCTTT.

The chain is built from TRBV12-3 or TRBV12-4 and TRBJ2-2; the D is unclear. Trimming took 3 bases from V and 6 from J, leaving 8 bases between them. CDR3 size: 13 residues. The CDR3 DNA sequence: TGTGCCAGCAGTTTTAGAGGAGCCGGGGAGCTGTTTTTT. As protein: CASSFRGAGELFF.

The V and J genes are TRBV23-1 and TRBJ1-6, with TRBD1 matching 7 bases. TRBV23-1 is designated an ORF whose function remains uncertain. Germline trimming cut 0 bases from V and 8 bases from J; bases unmatched to any gene: 4. This CDR3 is built from 15 residues. The CDR3 nucleotides are TGCGCCAGCAGTCAATCGGGGACAGTCCATTCACCCCTCCACTTT. Translation gives CASSQSGTVHSPLHF.

This chain joins TRBV5-6 and TRBJ1-3, with 9 nucleotides matching TRBD1. With 4 bases clipped from V and 8 bases from J, the junction kept 7 bases outside the gene matches. Per the germline V gene, CDR1 is SGHDT and CDR2 is YYEEEE. This CDR3 region has 14 residues. CDR3 DNA sequence: TGTGCCAGCAGCGTCCGGGACAGGGACCACACCATATATTTT. As protein: CASSVRDRDHTIYF.

J is TRBJ1-1 and V is TRBV28, with 9 nucleotides matching TRBD1. CDR1 MDHEN and CDR2 SYDVKM come from the germline V gene. The CDR3 extends over 13 amino acids. V was pared by 5 bases and J by 11 bases, with 9 bases of the junction left unmatched. The CDR3 coding sequence is TGTGCCAGCAGTCAAACGGACAGGGGTGCGGCTTTCTTT. Protein: CASSQTDRGAAFF. The variable domain in full, with the rest retrieved from reference TRBV28 and TRBJ1-1, is DVKVTQSSRYLVKRTGEKVFLECVQDMDHENMFWYRQDPGLGLRLIYFSYDVKMKEKGDIPEGYSVSREKKERFSLILESASTNQTSMYLCASSQTDRGAAFFGQGTRLTVV.

The chain carries TRBV3-1 (or the pseudogene TRBV3-2) and TRBJ2-7, with 8 positions matching TRBD2. Germline trimming cut 1 base from V and 5 bases from J; bases unmatched to any gene: 13. The germline V gene has CDR1 LGHDT and CDR2 YNNKEL (reference sequence). The CDR3 consists of 17 residues. The CDR3 DNA follows: TGTGCCAGCAGCCAAGGTGTTAGCGGGATGGGAGGGGACGAGCAGTACTTC. Encoded protein: CASSQGVSGMGGDEQYF.

This chain links TRBV30 with TRBJ2-7, with TRBD2 matching 8 bases. The junction had 12 bases not matched to a gene; V was cut back by 0 bases and J by 2 bases. The CDR3 is 17 residues long. The V gene's germline CDR1 is GTSNPN and CDR2 SVGIG (reference sequence). For the CDR3, the DNA is TGTGCCTGGAGTGTAGATCCCCCGACTAGCGCCACCTACGAGCAGTACTTC. Its translation: CAWSVDPPTSATYEQYF.

The V and J genes are TRBV30 and TRBJ1-5; D is unresolved. V was cut by 0 bases and J by 6 bases, with 6 bases left in between. Germline V gives CDR1 GTSNPN, CDR2 SVGIG (reference sequence). The CDR3 sequence is 12 residues long. Here the CDR3 reads CAWSVLSQPQHF. CDR3 bases: TGTGCCTGGAGTGTACTGAGTCAGCCCCAGCATTTT.

The rearrangement joins TRBV6-5 to TRBJ1-2; tentatively, D is TRBD1 (6 bases). In germline, CDR1 is MNHEY, CDR2 SVGAGI. The CDR3 consists of 12 residues. V dropped 2 bases and J dropped 8 bases, with 9 bases sitting between them. Here the CDR3 reads CASSYRDTGYTF. CDR3 in DNA: TGTGCCAGCAGTTACCGGGACACCGGCTACACCTTC.